This TCR beta chain originates from a study of blood T cell repertoires in COVID-19. Study summary: The cDNA or gDNA used as material had been derived from T cells, B-cell-depleted T cells, or PBMCs.

Using immunoSEQ multiplex PCR, the repertoire was profiled, and TCRdb retains in-frame clones only, with some absent. The data show nearly 200,000 clones, approximately 91% seen once. Sequences were obtained from peripheral blood. This clonotype was sampled from a woman aged 40 to 50 who had recovered from COVID-19.

CDR3 nucleotide sequence: TGTGCCAGCAGCCCCTTGGGACAGGGAAGCGGAGGCTCACCCCTCCACTTT. This translates into CASSPLGQGSGGSPLHF. This chain uses TRBV3-1 (or the pseudogene TRBV3-2) with TRBJ1-6; the match to TRBD1 covers 9 bases. V shed 4 bases and J 10 bases; nucleotides not matched to a gene: 14. The CDR3 is 17 amino acids. Germline CDR1 reads LGHDT; CDR2 reads YNNKEL (reference sequence).